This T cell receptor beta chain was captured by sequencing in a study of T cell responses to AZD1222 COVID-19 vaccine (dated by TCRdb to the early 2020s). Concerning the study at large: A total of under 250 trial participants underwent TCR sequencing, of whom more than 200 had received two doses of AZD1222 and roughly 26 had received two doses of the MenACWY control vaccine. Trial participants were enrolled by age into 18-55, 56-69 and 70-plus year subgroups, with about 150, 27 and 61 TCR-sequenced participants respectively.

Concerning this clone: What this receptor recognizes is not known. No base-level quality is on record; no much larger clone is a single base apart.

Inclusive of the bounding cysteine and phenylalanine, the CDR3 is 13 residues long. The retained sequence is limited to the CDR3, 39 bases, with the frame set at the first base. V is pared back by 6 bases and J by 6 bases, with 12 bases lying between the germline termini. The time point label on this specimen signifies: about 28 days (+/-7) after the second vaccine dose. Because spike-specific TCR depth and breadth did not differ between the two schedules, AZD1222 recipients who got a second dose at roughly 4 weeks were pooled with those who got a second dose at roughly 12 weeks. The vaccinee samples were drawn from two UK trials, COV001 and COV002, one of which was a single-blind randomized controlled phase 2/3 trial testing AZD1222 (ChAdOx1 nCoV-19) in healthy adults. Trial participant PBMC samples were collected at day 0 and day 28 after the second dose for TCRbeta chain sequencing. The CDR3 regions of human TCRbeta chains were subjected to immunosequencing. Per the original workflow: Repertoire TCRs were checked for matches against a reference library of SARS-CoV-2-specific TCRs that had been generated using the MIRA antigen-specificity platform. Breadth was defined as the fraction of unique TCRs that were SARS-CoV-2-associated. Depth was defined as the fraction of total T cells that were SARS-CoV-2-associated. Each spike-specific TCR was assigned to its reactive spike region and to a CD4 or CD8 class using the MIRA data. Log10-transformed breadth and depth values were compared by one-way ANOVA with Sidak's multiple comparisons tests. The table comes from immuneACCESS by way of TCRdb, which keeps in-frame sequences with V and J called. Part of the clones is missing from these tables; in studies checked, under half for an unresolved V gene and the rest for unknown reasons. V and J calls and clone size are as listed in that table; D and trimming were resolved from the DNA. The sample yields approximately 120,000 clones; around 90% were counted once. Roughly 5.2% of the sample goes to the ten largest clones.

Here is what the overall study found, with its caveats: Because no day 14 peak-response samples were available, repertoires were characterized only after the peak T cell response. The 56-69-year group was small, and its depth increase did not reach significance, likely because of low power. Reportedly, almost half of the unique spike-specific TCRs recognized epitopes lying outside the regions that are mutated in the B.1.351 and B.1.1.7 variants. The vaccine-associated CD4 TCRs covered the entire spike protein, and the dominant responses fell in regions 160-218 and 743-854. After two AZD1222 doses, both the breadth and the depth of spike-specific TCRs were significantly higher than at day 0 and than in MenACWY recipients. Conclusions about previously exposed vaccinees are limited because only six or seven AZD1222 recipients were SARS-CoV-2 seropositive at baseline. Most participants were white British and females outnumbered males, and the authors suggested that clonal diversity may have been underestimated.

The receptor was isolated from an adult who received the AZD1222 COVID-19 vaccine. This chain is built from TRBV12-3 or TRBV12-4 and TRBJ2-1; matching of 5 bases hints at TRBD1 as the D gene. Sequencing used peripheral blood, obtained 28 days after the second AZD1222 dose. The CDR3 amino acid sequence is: CASSQDRANEQFF. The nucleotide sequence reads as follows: TGTGCCAGCAGCCAAGACAGAGCCAATGAGCAGTTCTTC.